This T cell receptor (beta chain) is drawn from a study of shared clonotypes between healthy human individuals. The table came from immunoSEQ multiplex PCR; TCRdb's copy has only in-frame clones and leaves some out. The table records about 660,000 clones, 74% of them present only once. Germline trimming cut 0 bases from V and 4 bases from J; bases unmatched to any gene: 23. This CDR3 region has 22 residues. Germline lookup yields CDR1 SGHDN and CDR2 FVKESK. What was sequenced was memory CD4+ T cells sorted from blood. Sample subset: CD45RA-negative fraction. This chain connects TRBV14 to TRBJ2-7, with 11 bases that match TRBD2. This clonotype was obtained from a woman aged 30 to 39 in good health. This CDR3 reads CASSQEVKRQILAGGSLYEQYF. The CDR3, as DNA: TGTGCCAGCAGCCAAGAGGTAAAGAGGCAGATTCTAGCGGGAGGTTCCCTTTACGAGCAGTACTTC.